This TCR beta chain appears in the sequencing data of a study of cytomegalovirus exposure and HLA in healthy donors. Produced via immunoSEQ multiplex PCR; TCRdb's table is partial and in-frame only. The sample holds 150,000 to 160,000 clones, approximately 86% seen once. As regards this clone: Its antigen is not known.

V lost 2 bases, J lost 0 bases, and 1 base stayed unmatched. CDR1 is SGHTS, CDR2 YDEGEE, per germline. The CDR3 contains 15 residues. The donors belonged to the roughly 120-subject validation cohort, separate from the roughly 670-subject first cohort. Study results and caveats: Most TCR sequences showed up rarely, but some public TCRs showed up in many donors. Confirmation was obtained in vitro that three CMV-associated chains are specific for CMV antigens. It was found in a later analysis that first-cohort TCR clusters tended to co-occur in the 120 validation repertoires.

This TCR came from a human donor in good health. The chain employs TRBV5-8 and TRBJ2-2, with 7 nucleotides matching TRBD1. Sequenced input: PBMCs. CDR3 region: CASSFTGANTGELFF. CDR3 DNA: TGTGCCAGCAGCTTCACAGGGGCGAACACCGGGGAGCTGTTTTTT.